The sample holds many counts of the clone carrying this T cell receptor beta chain. What it binds is not known. The sample belongs to a study of regulatory T cells in long-lasting Graves disease. General observations from the study: No thyroid tissue was studied; the work used peripheral blood only.

CDR3 length: 12 amino acids. Germline loops: CDR1 MDHEN, CDR2 SYDVKM. The V segment lost 11 bases and the J segment 3 bases; nucleotides outside the gene matches: 5. Relying on iRepertoire HTBI primers and Arm-PCR of CDR3 regions, the team built TCR beta libraries. Via MiXCR, TCRdb re-called the multiplex PCR reads, giving one row per CDR3 protein. This table has around 450,000 distinct CDR3 sequences, about 15% appearing once. The time point here: newly diagnosed GD, antithyroid drugs for less than 3 months. Preparation of the TCR library used RNA extracted from PBMCs. The data were also submitted as part of a second study, on T cells in Graves' hyperthyroidism and ophthalmopathy. That report adds: Stable hyperthyroidism: no ophthalmopathy progression over 18 months of follow-up. With the HTBI primer set, the TCR CDR3 went through a first round of RT-PCR. Among thyroid clonotypes expanded above 0.001, most also appeared in blood.

The receptor's source is a woman aged 25 to 39 with Graves disease. The genes are TRBV28 and TRBJ2-7, with 9 bases identical to TRBD2. The sequencing used peripheral blood mononuclear cells (PBMCs), collected at new diagnosis, from a patient treated with antithyroid drugs. CDR3 nucleotide sequence: TGTGCCGGAGGGACTAGCCTCTACGAGCAGTACTTC. Protein sequence: CAGGTSLYEQYF.